This T cell receptor (beta chain) was captured in a study of blood T cell repertoires in COVID-19. For the study at large: Sample material is recorded as cDNA or gDNA derived from T cells, B-cell-depleted T cells, or PBMCs.

The V gene lost 5 bases and the J gene lost 3 bases, with 14 bases spanning the gap. Germline V gives CDR1 MDHEN, CDR2 SYDVKM. The CDR3 has 14 amino acids. The table came from immunoSEQ multiplex PCR; TCRdb's copy has only in-frame clones and leaves some out. The profile shows 7,500 to 8,500 clones, about 73% of them singletons. Sequenced: peripheral blood. The J gene is TRBJ2-7, the V gene TRBV28, with D perhaps TRBD1 (6 bases). The clonotype comes from a human donor in a cohort sampled during active COVID-19. CDR3 sequence reads: CASSTRDIFYEQYF. CDR3 DNA sequence: TGTGCCAGCAGTACACGGGACATCTTCTACGAGCAGTACTTC.